Presented here are 15 T cell receptor beta chains from one specimen sequenced in a study of T cell clonality in common variable immunodeficiency. Only in-frame clones appear in the TCRdb table, and some are missing; sequencing was by immunoSEQ multiplex PCR. The repertoire consists of about 37,000 clones, none detected only once. Sequencing was done on a sample of peripheral blood mononuclear cells. The source is a person aged 18-70 years in good health.

This clone was counted many times. The sequence runs out 3 residues before the end of the CDR3; the remainder is reconstructed from the germline J gene. J is TRBJ2-1 and V is TRBV30, with D possibly matching TRBD1 (7 bases). The V gene lost 1 base and the J gene lost 7 bases, with 11 bases spanning the gap. In germline, CDR1 is GTSNPN, CDR2 SVGIG (reference sequence). The CDR3 is made up of 13 amino acids. This chain's CDR3 is CAWSGRGRNEQFF. The covered CDR3 bases are TGTGCCTGGAGTGGCAGGGGGAGGAATGAG.

This clone has ten or more counts. Read sequence stops 3 residues before the CDR3 end, and the germline J gene provides the missing end. The rearrangement joins TRBV28 to TRBJ2-5; no clear D gene. The ends were cut back, 7 bases at V and 4 bases at J, with 7 bases in the middle. The CDR3 has 11 residues. Germline CDR1 is MDHEN and CDR2 is SYDVKM. The CDR3 bases that were read are TGTGCCAGCACCGCAGGAGAGACC. The encoded protein is CASTAGET. The CDR3, in full, reads CASTAGETQYF.

This clone was counted at least ten times. The CDR3 end lies 3 residues beyond the end of the read and is filled in from the germline J gene. The chain is built from TRBV12-3 or TRBV12-4 and TRBJ2-3, with 16 bases aligning to TRBD2. The CDR3 is made up of 15 amino acids. J lost 8 bases, V lost 6 bases, and 5 bases had no gene match. The DNA read from the CDR3 is TGTGCCAGCAGCCCGGGACTAGCGGGGGGGAGTACG. Its protein product is CASSPGLAGGST. The entire CDR3 is CASSPGLAGGSTQYF.

This clone was seen repeatedly, ten times or more. The read terminates 3 residues ahead of where the CDR3 ends, so the germline J gene completes it. This sequence joins TRBV5-1 and TRBJ2-2, with TRBD1 matching over 7 bases. CDR1 and CDR2 (germline): SGHRS, YFSETQ. The trim removed 0 bases at V and 9 bases at J, leaving 8 bases unmatched. There are 15 residues in the CDR3. CDR3 in amino acids: CASSLGADRARELFF. Incomplete CDR3 DNA: TGCGCCAGCAGCTTGGGGGCCGACAGGGCTCGGGAG. Full variable domain (rest looked up from reference TRBV5-1 and TRBJ2-2): KAGVTQTPRYLIKTRGQQVTLSCSPISGHRSVSWYQQTPGQGLQFLFEYFSETQRNKGNFPGRFSGRQFSNSRSEMNVSTLELGDSALYLCASSLGADRARELFFGEGSRLTVL.

This clone showed up many times. The read comes to an end 3 residues before the CDR3 does, leaving the germline J gene to fill in the end. The gene calls are TRBV30 and TRBJ2-7, with D possibly TRBD2 on 5 matching bases. The germline V gene has CDR1 GTSNPN and CDR2 SVGIG (reference sequence). The germline V and J ends were trimmed by 0 bases and 4 bases, with 13 bases remaining between them. The CDR3 is made up of 14 amino acids. The CDR3 loop reads CAWSVRLALYEQYF. CDR3 DNA (partial): TGTGCCTGGAGTGTACGTCTAGCATTATACGAG.

This clone has ten or more counts. The CDR3 end lies 3 residues beyond the end of the read and is filled in from the germline J gene. The chain carries TRBV18 and TRBJ2-5; the D is unclear. The CDR3 runs 15 residues. Germline lookup yields CDR1 KGHSH and CDR2 LQKENI. V lost 1 base, J lost 2 bases, and 11 bases lay in between. The sequenced CDR3 bases are TGTGCCAGCTCACCACAGGGTGGGCCTCAAGAGACC. It yields the protein CASSPQGGPQET. The full CDR3 is CASSPQGGPQETQYF.

Ten or more counts support this clone. The CDR3 goes on 3 residues after the read ends, and that part is filled in from the germline J gene. The chain is built from TRBV7-6 and TRBJ1-4, with D uncertain. Trimming shortened V by 5 bases and J by 0 bases, and 13 bases separated the two germline ends. The CDR3 covers 16 residues. Germline V CDR1 and CDR2: SGHVS, FNYEAQ. Here the CDR3 reads CASSAFVAATNEKLFF. The DNA read from the CDR3 is TGTGCCAGCAGCGCCTTTGTAGCTGCAACTAATGAAAAA.

This clone was seen repeatedly, ten times or more. The covered CDR3 bases are TGTGCCAGCAGCCTACGGTACGAG. It yields the protein CASSLRYE. The complete CDR3 sequence is CASSLRYEQYF. V is TRBV7-9 and J is TRBJ2-7, with no clear D. The DNA ends 3 residues before the CDR3 does, and the rest of the CDR3 is filled in from the germline J gene. Trimming removed 5 bases from V and 4 bases from J, with 6 bases in between. The CDR3 is made up of 11 amino acids. Germline CDR1 reads SEHNR; CDR2 reads FQNEAQ (reference sequence).

Details on this clone: The read terminates 3 residues before the CDR3 end, so the remaining end is supplied by the germline J gene. The V call is TRBV20-1, the J call TRBJ2-1, with 8 bases that match TRBD2. The germline gives CDR1 DFQATT, CDR2 SNEGSKA (reference sequence). Trimming removed 6 bases from V and 0 bases from J; junction bases left unmatched: 13. The CDR3 has 17 residues. The CDR3 region is CSALTAGGISSYNEQFF. The DNA read from the CDR3 is TGCAGTGCCCTGACCGCGGGGGGCATCAGCTCCTACAATGAG.

This clone has ten or more counts. This CDR3 reads CASSILQPNNQPQHF. The CDR3 bases that were read are TGTGCCAGTAGTATTTTACAGCCTAACAATCAGCCC. V and J are TRBV19 and TRBJ1-5; D uncertain. The read ends 3 residues before the CDR3 terminus; that terminus is restored from the germline J gene. The CDR3 runs 15 residues. The V gene lost 3 bases and the J gene lost 3 bases, with 12 bases spanning the gap. The germline V gene encodes CDR1 LNHDA and CDR2 SQIVND (reference sequence).

The table lists this clone with many counts. The sequenced CDR3 bases are TGTGCCTGGAGTGTACTGAGCGACAATGAG. Its protein is CAWSVLSDNE. In full, the CDR3 is CAWSVLSDNEQFF. The chain combines TRBV30 with TRBJ2-1; unclear D gene. The CDR3 extends 3 residues past the end of the read, so its final part is completed from the germline J gene. This CDR3 is built from 13 residues. Germline V gene data show CDR1 as GTSNPN and CDR2 as SVGIG (reference sequence). Trimming cost V 0 bases and J 5 bases, with 8 bases left between them.

In this sample, this clone turned up many times. The CDR3 goes on 3 residues after the read ends, and that part is filled in from the germline J gene. The J gene is TRBJ2-1, the V gene TRBV4-1; D unresolved. Germline CDR1 is MGHRA and CDR2 is YSYEKL. The V end lost 0 bases, the J end lost 4 bases, and 4 bases lay between the germline ends. This CDR3 spans 13 amino acids. The DNA read from the CDR3 is TGCGCCAGCAGCCAAGAAGGGTACAATGAG. Residues: CASSQEGYNE. The CDR3 reads in full as CASSQEGYNEQFF.

This clone has at least ten counts. The read ends 3 residues before the CDR3 terminus; that terminus is restored from the germline J gene. The rearrangement joins TRBV2 to TRBJ2-3; TRBD1 is a possible D gene (5 bases). The germline gives CDR1 SNHLY, CDR2 FYNNEI. V lost 4 bases and J lost 2, with 13 bases in between. This CDR3 is built from 15 residues. CDR3 protein: CASSAGSHSTDTQYF. The CDR3 bases that were read are TGTGCCAGCAGTGCAGGGTCCCATTCCACAGATACG.

At least ten counts were recorded for this clone. The CDR3 reads CASGGTSGAGELFF. Incomplete CDR3 DNA: TGTGCCAGTGGGGGGACTAGCGGGGCCGGGGAG. The rearrangement joins TRBV19 to TRBJ2-2, with 13 bases lining up with TRBD2. The read terminates 3 residues before the CDR3 end, so the remaining end is supplied by the germline J gene. V dropped 8 bases and J dropped 6; count of bases not matched to a gene: 3. The CDR3 covers 14 residues. The V gene's germline CDR1 is LNHDA and CDR2 SQIVND (reference sequence).

This clone was detected ten times or more. The read finishes 3 residues shy of the CDR3 end, and the germline J gene is used to complete it. The chain links TRBV30 to TRBJ1-2; no firm D call. V was clipped by 0 bases and J by 7 bases, with 9 bases between them. The CDR3 is 12 amino acids. The germline V gene has CDR1 GTSNPN and CDR2 SVGIG (reference sequence). The sequenced CDR3 bases are TGTGCCTGGAGTGTACAAAGGGCTGGC. Protein product: CAWSVQRAG. The whole CDR3 protein reads CAWSVQRAGYTF.